This entry features one T cell receptor (beta chain) sequence. Its target is unknown. Data came from immunoSEQ multiplex PCR; TCRdb stores just in-frame clones and leaves some out. The sample contains thousands of clones, 50% to 65% of which appear only once. These data come from a study of tissue T cells after allogeneic stem cell transplantation. Across the study: Four unmodified and three CD34-selected T-cell-depleted grafts went to graft-versus-host disease patients. Study-wide findings and caveats: Anatomically similar tissues had similar TCR repertoires within each patient.

Enrolled prospectively were adult allogeneic hematopoietic cell transplant recipients whose graft-versus-host disease was steroid-refractory. CDR3 size: 16 residues. Trimming removed 0 bases from V and 0 bases from J, with 8 bases in between. From germline, CDR1 is LGHNA and CDR2 YSLEER. J is TRBJ1-4 and V is TRBV4-3, with a possible D match to TRBD1 (5 bases). The source material was duodenal tissue, sampled at autopsy. This clonotype was sampled from a male patient aged 60 or older with steroid-refractory graft-versus-host disease after an allogeneic stem cell transplant. The T cells may come from the graft donor. CDR3 sequence reads: CASSQDVRATNEKLFF. In DNA, the CDR3 is TGCGCCAGCAGCCAAGATGTCAGGGCAACTAATGAAAAACTGTTTTTT.